A single sample is the source of the 7 T cell receptor beta chains below, sequenced in a study of blood T cells in healthy people across ages. A second 7 to 11 cycle PCR used barcoded and J-beta primers. TCRdb redid the calling of the 5' RACE reads with MiXCR, one entry per CDR3 protein. The profile covers roughly 1,000,000 distinct CDR3 sequences, with less than 25% appearing a single time and around 0.7% taken by the ten largest. This same sample was also taken into another study, of T cells of mothers and their children.

Sequences were obtained from blood. The receptors here all came from a girl aged 2-10 years in good health.

This clonotype came up a few times. The V call is TRBV20-1, the J call TRBJ1-4, with D uncertain. The CDR3 length is 16 residues. The germline V and J ends were trimmed by 6 bases and 8 bases, with 25 bases remaining between them. From germline, CDR1 is DFQATT and CDR2 SNEGSKA (reference sequence). For the CDR3, the DNA is TGCAGTGCGCCCCTTAGTAACACGGATGAACCCGAAAAACTGTTTTTT. Amino acids: CSAPLSNTDEPEKLFF.

This clonotype was detected a few times. V and J are TRBV20-1 and TRBJ2-1; weak D call: TRBD2 (5 bases). CDR1 is DFQATT and CDR2 is SNEGSKA in the germline V gene (reference sequence). The V end lost 0 bases, the J end lost 0 bases, and 15 bases lay between the germline ends. The CDR3 runs to 17 residues. The CDR3 loop is CSARDGEAVPSYNEQFF. Here the CDR3 DNA reads TGCAGTGCTAGAGACGGTGAAGCGGTACCCTCCTACAATGAGCAGTTCTTC.

The chain carries TRBV29-1 and TRBJ2-7; the D call may be TRBD1 or TRBD2 (7 bases each). Per germline, CDR1 SQVTM and CDR2 ANQGSEA. With 1 base removed from V and 2 bases from J, the gap between germline ends came to 12 bases. CDR3 length: 14 amino acids. The CDR3 is CSVEVPGGAYEQYF. CDR3 sequence (DNA): TGCAGCGTTGAAGTCCCAGGGGGGGCCTACGAGCAGTACTTC.

This chain connects TRBV12-3 or TRBV12-4 to TRBJ1-2; TRBD1 is a possible D gene (6 bases). The CDR3 contains 14 residues. With 6 bases removed from V and 6 bases from J, the gap between germline ends came to 17 bases. The CDR3 sequence is CASSPLLRGDGYTF. In nucleotides, the CDR3 is TGTGCCAGCAGCCCTCTTCTCAGGGGAGATGGCTACACCTTC.

The chain carries TRBV18 and TRBJ2-5; TRBD2 matches 7 bases. The CDR3 contains 15 residues. V was clipped by 6 bases and J by 4 bases; unmatched bases: 11. The germline V gene has CDR1 KGHSH and CDR2 LQKENI. CDR3 sequence: CASSPIQREGETQYF. DNA of the CDR3: TGTGCCAGCTCGCCAATTCAGAGGGAGGGAGAGACCCAGTACTTC.

In this sample, this clonotype turned up a few times. At one end, the junction sequence differs from germline, possibly due to a read error. The CDR3, as DNA: TGTGCCAGCAGCTTAGTTCTCCTCCGGGACAGGGGTGCGAATTCACCCCTCCATTTT. Protein sequence: CASSLVLLRDRGANSPLHF. The chain links TRBV7-6 to TRBJ1-6, with TRBD1 matching 10 bases. Germline V lookup: CDR1 SGHVS, CDR2 FNYEAQ. CDR3 length equals 19 residues. The whole variable domain, remainder taken from reference TRBV7-6 and TRBJ1-6, is GAGVSQSPRYKVTKRGQDVALRCDPISGHVSLYWYRQALGQGPEFLTYFNYEAQQDKSGLPNDRFSAERPEGSISTLTIQRTEQRDSAMYRCASSLVLLRDRGANSPLHFGNGTRLTVT.

The J gene is TRBJ2-3, the V gene TRBV10-3, with TRBD2 matching 13 bases. This CDR3 has 16 residues. The germline V gene has CDR1 ENHRY and CDR2 SYGVKD. V shed 6 bases and J 6 bases; nucleotides not matched to a gene: 9. The CDR3 coding sequence is TGTGCCATCAGGTCACACACTAGCGGGGGGGGTGATACGCAGTATTTT. Translated, it gives CAIRSHTSGGGDTQYF.